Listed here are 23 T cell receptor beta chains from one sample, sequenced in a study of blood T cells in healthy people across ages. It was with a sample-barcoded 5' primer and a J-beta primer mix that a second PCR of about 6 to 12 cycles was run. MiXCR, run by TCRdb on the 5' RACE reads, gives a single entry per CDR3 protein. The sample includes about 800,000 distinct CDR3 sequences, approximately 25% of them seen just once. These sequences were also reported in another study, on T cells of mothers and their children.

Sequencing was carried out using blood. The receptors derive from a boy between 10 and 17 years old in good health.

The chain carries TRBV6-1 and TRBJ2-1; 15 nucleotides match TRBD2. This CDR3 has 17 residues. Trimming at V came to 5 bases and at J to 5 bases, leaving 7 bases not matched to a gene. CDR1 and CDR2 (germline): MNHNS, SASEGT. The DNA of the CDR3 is TGTGCCAGCAGTCGGGGACTAGCGGGAGGACTCCACAATGAGCAGTTCTTC. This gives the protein CASSRGLAGGLHNEQFF.

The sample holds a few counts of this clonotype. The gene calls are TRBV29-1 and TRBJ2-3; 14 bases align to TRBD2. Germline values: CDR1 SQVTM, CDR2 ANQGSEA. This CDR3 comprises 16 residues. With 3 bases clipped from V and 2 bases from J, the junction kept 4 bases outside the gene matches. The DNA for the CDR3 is TGCAGCGTTGAGGGACTAGCGGGAGAGCTCACAGATACGCAGTATTTT. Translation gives CSVEGLAGELTDTQYF.

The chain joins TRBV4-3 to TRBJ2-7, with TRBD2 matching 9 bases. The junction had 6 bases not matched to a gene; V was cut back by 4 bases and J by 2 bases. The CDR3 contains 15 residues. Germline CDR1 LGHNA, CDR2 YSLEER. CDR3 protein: CASSLMTSGPYEQYF. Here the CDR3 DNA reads TGCGCCAGCAGCCTAATGACTAGCGGACCCTACGAGCAGTACTTC.

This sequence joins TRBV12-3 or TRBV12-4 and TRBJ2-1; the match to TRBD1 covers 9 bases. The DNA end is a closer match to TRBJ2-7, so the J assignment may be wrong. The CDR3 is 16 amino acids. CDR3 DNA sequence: TGTGCCAGCAGTCCTAGGACACAGGGGGCGCGGTACGAGCAGTACTTC. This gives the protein CASSPRTQGARYEQYF.

DNA of the CDR3: TGCAGTGCTAGAGACAGTAATAGCAATCAGCCCCAGCATTTT. It codes for CSARDSNSNQPQHF. This rearrangement joins TRBV20-1 to TRBJ1-5; no clear D. CDR3 length: 14 residues. Germline V CDR1 and CDR2: DFQATT, SNEGSKA (reference sequence). Between the trimmed V and J ends, which lost 0 bases and 0 bases, there was a span of 6 bases.

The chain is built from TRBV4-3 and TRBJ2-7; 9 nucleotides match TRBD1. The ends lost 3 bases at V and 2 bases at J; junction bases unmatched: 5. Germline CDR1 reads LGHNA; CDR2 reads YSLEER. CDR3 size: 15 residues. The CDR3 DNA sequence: TGCGCCAGCAGCCAGGGACAGGGTGGGGCCTACGAGCAGTACTTC. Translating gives CASSQGQGGAYEQYF.

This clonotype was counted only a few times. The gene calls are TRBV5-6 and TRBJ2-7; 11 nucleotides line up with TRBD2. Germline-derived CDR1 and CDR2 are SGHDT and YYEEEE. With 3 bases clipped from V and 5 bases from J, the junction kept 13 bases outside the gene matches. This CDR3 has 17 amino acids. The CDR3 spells CASSSSGFSGGANEQYF. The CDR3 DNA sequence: TGTGCCAGCAGCTCCTCCGGCTTTAGCGGGGGGGCCAACGAGCAGTACTTC.

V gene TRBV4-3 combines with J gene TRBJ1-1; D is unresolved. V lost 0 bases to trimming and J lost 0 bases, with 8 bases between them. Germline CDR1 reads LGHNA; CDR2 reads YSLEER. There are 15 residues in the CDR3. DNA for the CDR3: TGCGCCAGCAGCCAAGAAGTCGTCGTGAACACTGAAGCTTTCTTT. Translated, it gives CASSQEVVVNTEAFF.

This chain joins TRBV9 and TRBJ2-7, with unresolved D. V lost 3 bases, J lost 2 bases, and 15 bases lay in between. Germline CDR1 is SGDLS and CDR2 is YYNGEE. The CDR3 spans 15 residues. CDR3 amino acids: CASSGGASPTYEQYF. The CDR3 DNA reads TGTGCCAGCAGCGGTGGTGCGTCCCCAACCTACGAGCAGTACTTC.

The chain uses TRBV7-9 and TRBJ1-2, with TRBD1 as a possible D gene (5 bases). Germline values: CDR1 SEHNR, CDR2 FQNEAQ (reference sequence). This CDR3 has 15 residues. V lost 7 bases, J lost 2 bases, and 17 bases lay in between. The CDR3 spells CASNMGTGENYGYTF. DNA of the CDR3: TGTGCCAGCAACATGGGGACGGGGGAAAACTATGGCTACACCTTC.

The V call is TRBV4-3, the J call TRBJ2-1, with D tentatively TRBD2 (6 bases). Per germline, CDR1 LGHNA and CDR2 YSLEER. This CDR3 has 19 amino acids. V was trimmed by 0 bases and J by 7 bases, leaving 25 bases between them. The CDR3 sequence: CASSQDSGQGWGGQNEQFF. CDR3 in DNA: TGCGCCAGCAGCCAAGATAGTGGCCAAGGGTGGGGAGGCCAAAATGAGCAGTTCTTC.

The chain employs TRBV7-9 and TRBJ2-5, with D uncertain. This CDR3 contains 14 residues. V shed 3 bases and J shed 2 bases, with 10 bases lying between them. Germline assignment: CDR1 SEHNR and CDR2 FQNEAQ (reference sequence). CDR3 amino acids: CASSFERPQETQYF. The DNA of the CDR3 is TGTGCCAGCAGCTTCGAGAGACCTCAAGAGACCCAGTACTTC. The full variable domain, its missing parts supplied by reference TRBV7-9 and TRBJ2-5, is DTGVSQNPRHKITKRGQNVTFRCDPISEHNRLYWYRQTLGQGPEFLTYFQNEAQLEKSRLLSDRFSAERPKGSFSTLEIQRTEQGDSAMYLCASSFERPQETQYFGPGTRLLVL.

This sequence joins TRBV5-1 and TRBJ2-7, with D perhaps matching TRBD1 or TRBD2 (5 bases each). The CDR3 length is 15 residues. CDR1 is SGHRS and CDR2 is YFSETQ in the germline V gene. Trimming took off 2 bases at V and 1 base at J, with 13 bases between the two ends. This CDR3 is CASSFVRGSSYEQYF. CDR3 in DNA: TGCGCCAGCAGCTTTGTGAGGGGATCGTCCTACGAGCAGTACTTC.

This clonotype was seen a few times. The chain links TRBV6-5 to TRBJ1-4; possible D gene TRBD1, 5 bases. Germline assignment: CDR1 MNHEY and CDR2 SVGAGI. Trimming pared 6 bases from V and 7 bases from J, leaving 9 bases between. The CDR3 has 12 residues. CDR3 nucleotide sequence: TGTGCCAGCAGCGATACAGGTGAAAAACTGTTTTTT. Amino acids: CASSDTGEKLFF.

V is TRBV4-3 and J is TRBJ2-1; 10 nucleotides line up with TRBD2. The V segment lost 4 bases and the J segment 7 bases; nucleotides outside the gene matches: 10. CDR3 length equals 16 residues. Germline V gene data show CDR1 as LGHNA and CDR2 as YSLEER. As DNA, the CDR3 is TGCGCCAGCAGCCGCGTGCTAGCGGGAGTCATGAATGAGCAGTTCTTC. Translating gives CASSRVLAGVMNEQFF.

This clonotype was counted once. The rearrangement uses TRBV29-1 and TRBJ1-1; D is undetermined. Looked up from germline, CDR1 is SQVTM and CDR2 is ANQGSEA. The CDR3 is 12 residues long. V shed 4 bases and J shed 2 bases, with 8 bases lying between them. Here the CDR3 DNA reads TGCAGCGTTGGCCGACCAAACACTGAAGCTTTCTTT. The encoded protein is CSVGRPNTEAFF.

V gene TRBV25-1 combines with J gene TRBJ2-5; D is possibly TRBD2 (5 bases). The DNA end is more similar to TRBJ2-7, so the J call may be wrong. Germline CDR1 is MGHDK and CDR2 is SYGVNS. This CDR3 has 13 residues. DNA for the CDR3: TGTGCCAGCAGTGAGACCGGGGTGGACGAGCAGTACTTC. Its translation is CASSETGVDEQYF.

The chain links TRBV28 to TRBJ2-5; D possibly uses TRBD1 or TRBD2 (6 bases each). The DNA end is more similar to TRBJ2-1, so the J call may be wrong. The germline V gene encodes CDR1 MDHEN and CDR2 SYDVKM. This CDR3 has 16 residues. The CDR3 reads CASSFNRGPAGNEQFF. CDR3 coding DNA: TGTGCCAGCAGTTTCAATCGGGGGCCCGCAGGCAATGAGCAGTTCTTC.

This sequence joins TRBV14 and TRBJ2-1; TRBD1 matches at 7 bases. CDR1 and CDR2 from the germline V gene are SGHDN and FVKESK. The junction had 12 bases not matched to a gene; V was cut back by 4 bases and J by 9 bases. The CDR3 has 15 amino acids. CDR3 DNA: TGTGCCAGCAGCCCTCCGACAGGGAAGGTCAGTGAGCAGTTCTTC. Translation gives CASSPPTGKVSEQFF. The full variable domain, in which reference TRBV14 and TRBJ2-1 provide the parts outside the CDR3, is EAGVTQFPSHSVIEKGQTVTLRCDPISGHDNLYWYRRVMGKEIKFLLHFVKESKQDESGMPNNRFLAERTGGTYSTLKVQPAELEDSGVYFCASSPPTGKVSEQFFGPGTRLTVL.

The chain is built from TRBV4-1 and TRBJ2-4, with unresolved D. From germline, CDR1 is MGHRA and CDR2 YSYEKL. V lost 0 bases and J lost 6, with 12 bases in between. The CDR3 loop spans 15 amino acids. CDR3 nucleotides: TGCGCCAGCAGCCAAGATCGAAACCCTTTAAACATTCAGTACTTC. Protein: CASSQDRNPLNIQYF.

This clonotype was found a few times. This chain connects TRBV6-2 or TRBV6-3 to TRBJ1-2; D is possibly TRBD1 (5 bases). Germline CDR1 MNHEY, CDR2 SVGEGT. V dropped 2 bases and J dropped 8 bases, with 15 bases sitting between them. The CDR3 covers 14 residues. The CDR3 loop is CASSYPNEGTGYTF. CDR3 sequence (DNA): TGTGCCAGCAGTTACCCCAACGAAGGGACCGGCTACACCTTC.

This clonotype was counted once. In nucleotides, the CDR3 is TGCGCCAGCAGCCAAGATTTTGGGAACCAAGAGACCCAGTACTTC. Its protein is CASSQDFGNQETQYF. The chain has TRBV4-3 and TRBJ2-5; D uncertain. V lost 0 bases to trimming and J lost 0 bases, with 8 bases between them. In germline, CDR1 is LGHNA, CDR2 YSLEER. The CDR3 runs 15 residues.

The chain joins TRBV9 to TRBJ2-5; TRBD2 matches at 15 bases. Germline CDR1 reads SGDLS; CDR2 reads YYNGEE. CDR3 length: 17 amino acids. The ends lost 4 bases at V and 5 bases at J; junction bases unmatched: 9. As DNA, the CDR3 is TGTGCCAGCAGCACCGGGACTAGCGGGGGGCTGATCGAGACCCAGTACTTC. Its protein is CASSTGTSGGLIETQYF.